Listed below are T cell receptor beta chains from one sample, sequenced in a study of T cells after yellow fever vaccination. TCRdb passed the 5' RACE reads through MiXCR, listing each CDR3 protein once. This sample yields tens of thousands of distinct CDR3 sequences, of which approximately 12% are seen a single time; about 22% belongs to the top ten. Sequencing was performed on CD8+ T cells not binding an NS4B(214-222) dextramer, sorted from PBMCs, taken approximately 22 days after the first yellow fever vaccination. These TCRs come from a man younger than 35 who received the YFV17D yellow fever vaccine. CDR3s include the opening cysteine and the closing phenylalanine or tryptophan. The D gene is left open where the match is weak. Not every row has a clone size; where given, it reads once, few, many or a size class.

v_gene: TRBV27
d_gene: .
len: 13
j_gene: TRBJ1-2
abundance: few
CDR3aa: CASSLDRGYGYTF
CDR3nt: TGTGCCAGCAGTTTAGACAGAGGCTATGGCTACACCTTC

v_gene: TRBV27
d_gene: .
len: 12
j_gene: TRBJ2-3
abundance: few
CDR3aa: CASSPRPDTQYF
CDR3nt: TGTGCCAGCAGTCCGAGACCAGATACGCAGTATTTT

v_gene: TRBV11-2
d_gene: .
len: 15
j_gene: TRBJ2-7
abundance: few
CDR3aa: CASNNYPRGLDEQYF
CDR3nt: TGTGCCAGCAACAACTACCCCCGGGGTCTCGACGAGCAGTACTTC

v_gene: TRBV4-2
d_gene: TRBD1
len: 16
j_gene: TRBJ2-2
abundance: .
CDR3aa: CASSQLDRGDTGELFF
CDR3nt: TGTGCCAGCAGCCAACTTGACAGGGGTGACACCGGGGAGCTGTTTTTT

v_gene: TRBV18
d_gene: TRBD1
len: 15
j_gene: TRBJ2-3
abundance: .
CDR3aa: CASSPPQGATDTQYF
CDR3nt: TGTGCCAGCTCACCACCACAGGGGGCGACAGATACGCAGTATTTT

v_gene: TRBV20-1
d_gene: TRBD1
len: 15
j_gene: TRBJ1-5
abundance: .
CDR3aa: CSAGSTGEGDQPQHF
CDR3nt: TGCAGTGCTGGCTCAACAGGGGAAGGGGATCAGCCCCAGCATTTT

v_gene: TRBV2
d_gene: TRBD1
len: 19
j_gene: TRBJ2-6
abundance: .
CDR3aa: CASSELRTGSNSGANVLTF
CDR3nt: TGTGCCAGCAGTGAGCTTCGGACAGGGTCAAACTCTGGGGCCAACGTCCTGACTTTC

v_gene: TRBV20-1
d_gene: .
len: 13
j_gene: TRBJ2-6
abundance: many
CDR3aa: CSARVSGANVLTF
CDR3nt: TGCAGTGCTAGAGTCTCTGGGGCCAACGTCCTGACTTTC

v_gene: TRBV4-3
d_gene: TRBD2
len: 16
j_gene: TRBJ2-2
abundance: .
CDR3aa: CASSQDLGGDTGELFF
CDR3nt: TGCGCCAGCAGCCAAGATCTGGGGGGGGACACCGGGGAGCTGTTTTTT

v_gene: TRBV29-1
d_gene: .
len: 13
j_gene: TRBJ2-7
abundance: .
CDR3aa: CSVERGHPYEQYF
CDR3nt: TGCAGCGTTGAAAGGGGACACCCCTACGAGCAGTACTTC

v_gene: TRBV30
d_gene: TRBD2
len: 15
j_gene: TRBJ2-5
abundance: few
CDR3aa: CAWGLTGGPQETQYF
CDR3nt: TGTGCCTGGGGTCTGACGGGGGGGCCTCAAGAGACCCAGTACTTC

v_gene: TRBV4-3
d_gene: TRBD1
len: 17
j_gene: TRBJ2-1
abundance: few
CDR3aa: CASSHSFPGQGVNEQFF
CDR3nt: TGCGCCAGCAGCCACTCCTTCCCGGGACAGGGCGTCAATGAGCAGTTCTTC

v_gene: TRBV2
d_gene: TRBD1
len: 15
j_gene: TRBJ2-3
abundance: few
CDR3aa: CASRGQGMSTDTQYF
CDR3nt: TGTGCCAGCAGGGGACAGGGGATGAGCACAGATACGCAGTATTTT

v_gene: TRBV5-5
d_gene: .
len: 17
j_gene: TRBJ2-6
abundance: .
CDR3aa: CASSFLGTPSGANVLTF
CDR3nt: TGTGCCAGCAGCTTTTTGGGGACTCCCTCTGGGGCCAACGTCCTGACTTTC

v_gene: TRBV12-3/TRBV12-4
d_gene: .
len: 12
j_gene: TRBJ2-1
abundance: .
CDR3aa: CASSSEGPPQFF
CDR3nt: TGTGCCAGCAGTTCTGAGGGGCCCCCTCAGTTCTTC

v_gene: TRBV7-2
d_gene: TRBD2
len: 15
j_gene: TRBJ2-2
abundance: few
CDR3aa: CASSPQAGGSGELFF
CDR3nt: TGTGCCAGCAGCCCACAAGCGGGGGGATCCGGGGAGCTGTTTTTT

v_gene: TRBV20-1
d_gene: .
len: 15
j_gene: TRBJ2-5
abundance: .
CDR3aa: CSAFNYAERQETQYF
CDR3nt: TGCAGTGCCTTTAACTACGCCGAACGACAAGAGACCCAGTACTTC

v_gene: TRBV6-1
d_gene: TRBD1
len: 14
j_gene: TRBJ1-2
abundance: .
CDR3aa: CASSAGTAWYGYTF
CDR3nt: TGTGCCAGCAGTGCGGGGACAGCTTGGTATGGCTACACCTTC

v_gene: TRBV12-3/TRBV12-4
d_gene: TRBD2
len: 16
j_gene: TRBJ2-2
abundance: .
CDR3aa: CASSLVPGTRYGELFF
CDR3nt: TGTGCCAGCAGTTTAGTGCCCGGGACTAGGTACGGGGAGCTGTTTTTT

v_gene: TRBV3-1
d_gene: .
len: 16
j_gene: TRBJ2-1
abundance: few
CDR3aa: CASSQGWKYSYNEQFF
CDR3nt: TGTGCCAGCAGCCAAGGCTGGAAGTACTCCTACAATGAGCAGTTCTTC

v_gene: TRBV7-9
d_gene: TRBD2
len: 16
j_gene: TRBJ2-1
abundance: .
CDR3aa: CASSSPSGGVYNEQFF
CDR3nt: TGTGCCAGCAGCTCCCCTAGCGGGGGGGTCTACAATGAGCAGTTCTTC

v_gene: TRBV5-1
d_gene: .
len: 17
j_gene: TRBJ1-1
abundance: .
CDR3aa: CASSGGSGAYMNTEAFF
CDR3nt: TGCGCCAGCAGCGGAGGAAGCGGGGCGTATATGAACACTGAAGCTTTCTTT

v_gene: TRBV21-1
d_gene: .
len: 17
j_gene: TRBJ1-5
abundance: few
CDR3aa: CASRGRVAGWGNQPQHF
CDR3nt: TGTGCCAGCAGGGGGCGAGTGGCAGGGTGGGGCAATCAGCCCCAGCATTTT

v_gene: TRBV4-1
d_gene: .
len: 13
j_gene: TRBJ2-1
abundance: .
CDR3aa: CATAASSYNEQFF
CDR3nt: TGCGCCACCGCCGCCAGCTCCTACAATGAGCAGTTCTTC

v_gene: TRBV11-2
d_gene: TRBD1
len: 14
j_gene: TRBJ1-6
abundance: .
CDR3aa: CASSPPAGGSPLHF
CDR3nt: TGTGCCAGCAGCCCCCCCGCAGGGGGTTCACCCCTCCACTTT

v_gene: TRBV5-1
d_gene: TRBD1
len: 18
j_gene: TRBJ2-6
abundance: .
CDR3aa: CASSPQGQGWTGANVLTF
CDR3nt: TGCGCCAGCAGCCCCCAGGGACAGGGGTGGACTGGGGCCAACGTCCTGACTTTC

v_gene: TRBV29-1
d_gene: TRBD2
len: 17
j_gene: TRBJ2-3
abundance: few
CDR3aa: CSVLWEGLAVATDTQYF
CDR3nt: TGCAGCGTTCTCTGGGAGGGGCTAGCGGTAGCCACAGATACGCAGTATTTT

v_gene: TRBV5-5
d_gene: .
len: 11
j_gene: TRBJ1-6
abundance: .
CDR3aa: CASSSAAALHF
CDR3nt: TGTGCCAGCAGCTCCGCCGCAGCCCTCCACTTT

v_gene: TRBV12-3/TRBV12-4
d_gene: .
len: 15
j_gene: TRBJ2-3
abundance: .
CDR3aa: CASTSEAGATDTQYF
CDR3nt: TGTGCCAGCACCTCAGAGGCAGGGGCCACAGATACGCAGTATTTT

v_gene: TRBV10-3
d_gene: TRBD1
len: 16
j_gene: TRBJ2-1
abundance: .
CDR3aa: CAISESEDRSGNEQFF
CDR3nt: TGTGCCATCAGTGAGTCTGAGGACAGGTCGGGCAATGAGCAGTTCTTC

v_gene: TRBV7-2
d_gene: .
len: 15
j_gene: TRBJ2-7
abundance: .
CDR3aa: CASSLVAVTSYEQYF
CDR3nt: TGTGCCAGCAGCTTAGTCGCGGTGACTTCCTACGAGCAGTACTTC

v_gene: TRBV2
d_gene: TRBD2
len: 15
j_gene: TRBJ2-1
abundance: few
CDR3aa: CASRIIAGLYNEQFF
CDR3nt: TGTGCCAGCAGAATAATAGCGGGGCTGTACAATGAGCAGTTCTTC

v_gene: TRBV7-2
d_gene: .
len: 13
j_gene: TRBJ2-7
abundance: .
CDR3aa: CASSFNSASEQYF
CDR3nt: TGTGCCAGCAGCTTTAACAGTGCATCCGAGCAGTACTTC